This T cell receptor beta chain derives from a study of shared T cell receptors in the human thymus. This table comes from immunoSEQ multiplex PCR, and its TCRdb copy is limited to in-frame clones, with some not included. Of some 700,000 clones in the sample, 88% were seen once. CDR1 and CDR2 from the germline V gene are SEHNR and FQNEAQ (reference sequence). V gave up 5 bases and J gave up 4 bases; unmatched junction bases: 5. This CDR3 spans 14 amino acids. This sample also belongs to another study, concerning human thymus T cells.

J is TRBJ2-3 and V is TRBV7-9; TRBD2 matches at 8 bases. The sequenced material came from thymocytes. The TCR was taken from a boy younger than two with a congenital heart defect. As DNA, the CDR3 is TGTGCCAGCAGCCGTGCTAGCGGGCCAGATACGCAGTATTTT. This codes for CASSRASGPDTQYF.